In its sample, the clone carrying this T cell receptor (beta chain) was seen many times. These data originate in a study of T-cell reconstitution after alpha-beta-depleted transplantation in children. This CDR3 is built from 12 residues. Trimming took 6 bases from V and 4 from J, leaving 10 bases between them. Preparation of the TCRbeta library used unique molecular identifiers. One entry per CDR3 protein results from TCRdb running MiXCR on the PCR reads. This sample has some 290,000 distinct CDR3 sequences, with 9.5% to 10% found just once. The sequenced sample was PBMCs from the stem cell graft donor, obtained from the stem cell graft. This TCR came from a human donor who donated a stem cell graft to a child with SCID. J is TRBJ2-7 and V is TRBV12-3 or TRBV12-4; D is ambiguous. CDR3 sequence: CASSPTPYEQYF. For the CDR3, the DNA is TGTGCCAGCAGCCCGACACCATACGAGCAGTACTTC.